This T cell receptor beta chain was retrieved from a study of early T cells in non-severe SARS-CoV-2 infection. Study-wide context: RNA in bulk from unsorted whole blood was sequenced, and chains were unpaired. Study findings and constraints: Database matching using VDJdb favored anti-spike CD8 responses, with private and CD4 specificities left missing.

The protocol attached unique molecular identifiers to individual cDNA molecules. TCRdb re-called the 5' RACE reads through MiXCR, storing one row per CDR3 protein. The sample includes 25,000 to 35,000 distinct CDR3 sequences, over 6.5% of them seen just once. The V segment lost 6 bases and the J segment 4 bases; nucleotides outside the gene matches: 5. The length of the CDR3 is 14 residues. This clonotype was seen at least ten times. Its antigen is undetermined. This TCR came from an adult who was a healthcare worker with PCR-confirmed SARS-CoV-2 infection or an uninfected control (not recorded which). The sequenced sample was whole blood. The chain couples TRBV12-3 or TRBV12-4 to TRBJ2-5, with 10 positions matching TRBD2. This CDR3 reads CASSPPSGGETQYF. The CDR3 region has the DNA TGTGCCAGCAGCCCCCCTAGCGGGGGAGAGACCCAGTACTTC.